This TCR beta chain derives from a study of identical twins' blood T cells. Study observations and caveats: Twins shared more top CDR3 clonotypes than unrelated donors did.

Germline CDR1 and CDR2: MNHEY and SVGAGI. Trimming cost V 2 bases and J 11 bases, with 16 bases left between them. CDR3 length equals 14 residues. Three pairs of healthy female monozygous twins were the donors. Each TCR cDNA library carried sample-specific barcodes on both ends. TCRdb reanalysed the 5' RACE reads using MiXCR and keeps one entry per CDR3 protein. The sample holds fewer than 450,000 distinct CDR3 sequences, around 30% seen once. Comment on this clonotype: Its target is not known.

The sequence was collected from a woman aged 18-49 years in good health. V usage is TRBV6-5 and J usage is TRBJ2-1; no firm D call. Sequencing input: PBMCs. DNA for the CDR3: TGTGCCAGCAGTTACCCTGGGTCAAACGGCAAGCAGTTCTTC. Translation: CASSYPGSNGKQFF.